This TCR beta chain derives from a study of long-term antiretroviral therapy in people with HIV. Overall study results and limits: Compared with controls, HIV repertoires showed narrower CDR3 length ranges. Post-ART diversity increased but stayed below transplant donor controls. Repertoire composition at all time points was dominated by clones that had expanded before ART. The study collected no data on ART adherence, viral resistance or therapy changes.

CDR1 is MNHNS and CDR2 is SASEGT in the germline V gene. This CDR3 has 14 residues. V lost 8 bases to trimming and J lost 3 bases, with 14 bases between them. The libraries were made with immunoSEQ v3.0 at survey level. Sequencing used immunoSEQ multiplex PCR; TCRdb keeps in-frame clones, though not all of them. The sample yields roughly 14,000 clones, 80% to 90% seen once. This clone was observed once. As yet, its antigen is unknown. V and J are TRBV6-1 and TRBJ1-5, with D maybe TRBD1 (5 bases). Sequenced material: unsorted PBMCs, taken 0.4 years after starting antiretroviral therapy. This sequence originates from a young man with HIV. CDR3 nucleotides: TGTGCCAGCCAGGCAGGGACCACCAATCAGCCCCAGCATTTT. Translating gives CASQAGTTNQPQHF.